The 8 T cell receptor beta chains below were found in one sample sequenced in a study of blood T cell repertoires in COVID-19. Measured with immunoSEQ multiplex PCR; TCRdb has only the in-frame clones, and not every one. The sample includes about 370,000 clones, almost 90% seen only once; the top ten take 6% to 7.5%. Sequenced material: peripheral blood. Receptors were obtained from a man between 18 and 29 years old with active or convalescent COVID-19.

V usage is TRBV9 and J usage is TRBJ2-1; 7 positions match TRBD2. Germline V CDR1 and CDR2: SGDLS, YYNGEE. CDR3 size: 17 residues. The J segment lost 5 bases and the V segment lost 2 bases, leaving 13 bases of the junction unmatched. The CDR3 protein is CASSVSPFLAANNEQFF. Written as DNA, the CDR3 is TGTGCCAGCAGCGTCTCTCCGTTCCTAGCGGCCAACAATGAGCAGTTCTTC.

The rearrangement links TRBV2 to TRBJ1-1, with TRBD1 identical over 7 bases. This CDR3 is 15 amino acids long. The germline V gene has CDR1 SNHLY and CDR2 FYNNEI. V lost 5 bases, J lost 4 bases, and 10 bases stayed unmatched. The CDR3 here is CASSPRADRATEAFF. DNA for the CDR3: TGTGCCAGCAGTCCGAGGGCTGACAGGGCCACTGAAGCTTTCTTT.

The rearrangement links TRBV19 to TRBJ2-4, with 9 bases fitting TRBD1. Germline loops: CDR1 LNHDA, CDR2 SQIVND (reference sequence). CDR3 length: 16 amino acids. V trimming: 3 bases; J trimming: 2 bases; junction bases outside the gene matches: 5. The CDR3 protein is CASSMAGTGPKNIQYF. DNA of the CDR3: TGTGCCAGTAGTATGGCCGGGACAGGGCCCAAAAACATTCAGTACTTC.

This clone was seen a few times. The chain carries TRBV28 and TRBJ1-6; a weak D match, TRBD1 (5 bases). This CDR3 has 17 residues. Germline V gene data show CDR1 as MDHEN and CDR2 as SYDVKM. V was clipped by 7 bases and J by 5 bases, with 21 bases between them. CDR3 amino acids: CASNPGAVTGDNSPLHF. Written as DNA, the CDR3 is TGTGCCAGCAACCCTGGTGCCGTCACAGGAGATAATTCACCCCTCCACTTT.

V is TRBV19 and J is TRBJ1-5; 7 bases agree with TRBD1. Germline loops: CDR1 LNHDA, CDR2 SQIVND (reference sequence). The CDR3 runs to 15 residues. J gave up 7 bases and V 5 bases, and 11 bases lay outside the gene matches. CDR3 protein: CASSGPDRVGQPQHF. CDR3 nucleotide sequence: TGTGCCAGTAGTGGACCAGACAGGGTGGGCCAGCCCCAGCATTTT.

The chain couples TRBV27 to TRBJ2-7, with 8 bases that match TRBD1. This CDR3 is 14 amino acids long. The ends lost 4 bases at V and 3 bases at J; junction bases unmatched: 5. Germline V CDR1 and CDR2: MNHEY, SMNVEV (reference sequence). CDR3 nucleotides: TGTGCCAGCAGTTCACGGACAGGGTTCTACGAGCAGTACTTC. Its translation is CASSSRTGFYEQYF.

The chain has TRBV5-4 and TRBJ2-7; TRBD1 agrees at 8 bases. The CDR3 consists of 14 residues. Germline-derived CDR1 and CDR2 are SGHNT and YYREEE (reference sequence). The ends lost 1 base at V and 6 bases at J; junction bases unmatched: 6. The CDR3 protein is CASSLFQGAGEQYF. CDR3 sequence (DNA): TGTGCCAGCAGCTTGTTCCAGGGGGCTGGCGAGCAGTACTTC.

CDR3 nucleotide sequence: TGTGCCACCAGTGGAGACGTGGGGGGTGGGCTTCAGCCCCAGCATTTT. Translating it yields CATSGDVGGGLQPQHF. The chain has TRBV15 and TRBJ1-5, with D perhaps matching TRBD1 (5 bases). The V gene lost 6 bases and the J gene lost 6 bases, with 21 bases spanning the gap. The CDR3 consists of 16 residues. Germline CDR1 LNHNV, CDR2 YYDKDF (reference sequence).